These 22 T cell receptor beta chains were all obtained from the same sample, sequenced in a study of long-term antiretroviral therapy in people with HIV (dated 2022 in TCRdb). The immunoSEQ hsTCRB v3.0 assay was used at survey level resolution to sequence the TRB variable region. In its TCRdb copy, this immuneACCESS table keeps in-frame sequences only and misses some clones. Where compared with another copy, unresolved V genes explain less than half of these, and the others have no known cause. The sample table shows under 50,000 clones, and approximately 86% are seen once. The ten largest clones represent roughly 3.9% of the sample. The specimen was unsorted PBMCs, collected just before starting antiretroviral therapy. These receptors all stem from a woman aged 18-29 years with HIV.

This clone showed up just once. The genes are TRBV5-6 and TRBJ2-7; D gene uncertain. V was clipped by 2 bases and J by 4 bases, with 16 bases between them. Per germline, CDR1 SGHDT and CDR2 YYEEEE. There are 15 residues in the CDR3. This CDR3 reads CASSFVTGDQYEQYF. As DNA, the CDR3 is TGTGCCAGCAGCTTCGTTACGGGCGATCAATACGAGCAGTACTTC.

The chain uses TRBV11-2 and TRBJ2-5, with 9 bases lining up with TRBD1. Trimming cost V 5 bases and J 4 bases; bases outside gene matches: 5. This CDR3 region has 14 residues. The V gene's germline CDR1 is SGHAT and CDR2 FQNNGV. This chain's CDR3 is CASSLGQGPETQYF. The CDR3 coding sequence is TGTGCCAGCAGCCTGGGACAGGGACCAGAGACCCAGTACTTC.

CDR3 protein: CASSPPDRGGYEQYF. The CDR3 DNA reads as TGTGCCAGCAGCCCGCCCGACAGGGGCGGGTACGAGCAGTACTTC. The chain has TRBV7-9 and TRBJ2-7; 8 nucleotides align to TRBD1. V gave up 5 bases and J gave up 4 bases; unmatched junction bases: 10. This CDR3 spans 15 amino acids. Germline-derived CDR1 and CDR2 are SEHNR and FQNEAQ (reference sequence).

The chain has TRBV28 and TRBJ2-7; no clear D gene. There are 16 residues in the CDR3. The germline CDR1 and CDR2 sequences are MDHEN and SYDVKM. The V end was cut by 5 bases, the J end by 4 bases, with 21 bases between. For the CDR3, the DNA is TGTGCCAGCAGTCCCCTTCCAGGTTTCCGAGAGTACGAGCAGTACTTC. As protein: CASSPLPGFREYEQYF.

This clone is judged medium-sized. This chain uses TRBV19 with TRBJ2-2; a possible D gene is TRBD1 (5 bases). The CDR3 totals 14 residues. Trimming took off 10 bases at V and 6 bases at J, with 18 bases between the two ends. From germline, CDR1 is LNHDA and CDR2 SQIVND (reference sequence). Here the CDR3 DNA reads TGTGCCATCGAGATAGGTCCAGGGTCCGGGGAGCTGTTTTTT. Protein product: CAIEIGPGSGELFF.

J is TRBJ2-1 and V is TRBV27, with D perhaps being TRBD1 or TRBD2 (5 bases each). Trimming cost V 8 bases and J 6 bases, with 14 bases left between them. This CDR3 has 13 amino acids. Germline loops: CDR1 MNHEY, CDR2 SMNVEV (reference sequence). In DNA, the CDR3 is TGTGCCAGCGGCCGACAGACTATCAATGAGCAGTTCTTC. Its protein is CASGRQTINEQFF.

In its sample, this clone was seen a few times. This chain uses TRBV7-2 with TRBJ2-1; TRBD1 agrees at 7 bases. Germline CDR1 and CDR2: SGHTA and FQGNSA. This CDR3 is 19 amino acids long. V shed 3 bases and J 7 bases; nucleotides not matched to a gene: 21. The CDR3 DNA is TGTGCCAGCAGCTTGAAAAACTCGAGGGGGCGTGAAAGGGAAAATGAGCAGTTCTTC. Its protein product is CASSLKNSRGRERENEQFF.

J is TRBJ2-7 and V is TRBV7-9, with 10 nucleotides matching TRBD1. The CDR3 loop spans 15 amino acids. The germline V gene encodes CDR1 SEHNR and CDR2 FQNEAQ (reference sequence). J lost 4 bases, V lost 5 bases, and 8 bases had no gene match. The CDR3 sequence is CASSPRQGAVYEQYF. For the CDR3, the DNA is TGTGCCAGCAGCCCGAGACAGGGGGCTGTTTACGAGCAGTACTTC. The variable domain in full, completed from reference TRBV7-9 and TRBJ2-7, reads DTGVSQNPRHKITKRGQNVTFRCDPISEHNRLYWYRQTLGQGPEFLTYFQNEAQLEKSRLLSDRFSAERPKGSFSTLEIQRTEQGDSAMYLCASSPRQGAVYEQYFGPGTRLTVT.

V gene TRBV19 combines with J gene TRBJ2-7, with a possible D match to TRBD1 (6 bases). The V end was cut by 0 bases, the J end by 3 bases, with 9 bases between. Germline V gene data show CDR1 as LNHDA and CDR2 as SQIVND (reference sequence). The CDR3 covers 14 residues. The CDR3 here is CASSIDPGDYEQYF. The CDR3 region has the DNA TGTGCCAGTAGTATAGACCCAGGGGACTACGAGCAGTACTTC.

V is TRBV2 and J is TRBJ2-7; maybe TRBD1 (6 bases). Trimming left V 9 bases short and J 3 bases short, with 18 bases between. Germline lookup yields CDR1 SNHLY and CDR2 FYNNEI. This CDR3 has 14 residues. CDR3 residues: CASKGAGADYEQYF. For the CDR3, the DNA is TGTGCCAGTAAAGGGGCAGGGGCCGACTACGAGCAGTACTTC.

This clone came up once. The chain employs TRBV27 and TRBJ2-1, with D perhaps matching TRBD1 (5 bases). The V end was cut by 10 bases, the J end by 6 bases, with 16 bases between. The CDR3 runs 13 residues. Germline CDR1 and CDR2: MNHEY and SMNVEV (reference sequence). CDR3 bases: TGTGCCACCTCTGACAGTCGGAGCAATGAGCAGTTCTTC. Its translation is CATSDSRSNEQFF.

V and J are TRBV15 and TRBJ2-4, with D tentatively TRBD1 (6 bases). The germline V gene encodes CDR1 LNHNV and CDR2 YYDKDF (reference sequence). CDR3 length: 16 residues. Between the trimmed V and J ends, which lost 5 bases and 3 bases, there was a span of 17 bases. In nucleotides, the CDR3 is TGTGCCACCAGCCCCCGGGACACCAACCGCAAAAACATTCAGTACTTC. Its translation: CATSPRDTNRKNIQYF.

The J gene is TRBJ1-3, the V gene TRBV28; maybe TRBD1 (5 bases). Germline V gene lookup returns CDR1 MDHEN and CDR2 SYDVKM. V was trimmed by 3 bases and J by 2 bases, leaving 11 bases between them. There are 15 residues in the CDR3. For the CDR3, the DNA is TGTGCCAGCAGTTTGGCAGGGCGTCCTGGAAACACCATATATTTT. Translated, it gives CASSLAGRPGNTIYF.

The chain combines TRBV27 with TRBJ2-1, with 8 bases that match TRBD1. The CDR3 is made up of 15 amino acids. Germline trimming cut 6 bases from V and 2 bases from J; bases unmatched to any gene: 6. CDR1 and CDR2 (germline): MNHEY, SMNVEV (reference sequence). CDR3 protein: CASSTGQEPYNEQFF. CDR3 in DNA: TGTGCCAGCAGCACGGGACAGGAACCCTACAATGAGCAGTTCTTC.

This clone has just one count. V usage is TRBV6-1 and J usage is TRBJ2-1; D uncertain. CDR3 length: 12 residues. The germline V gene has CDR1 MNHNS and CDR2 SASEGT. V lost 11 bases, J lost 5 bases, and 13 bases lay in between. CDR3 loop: CASRLQHNEQFF. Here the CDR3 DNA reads TGTGCCTCCAGGCTACAACACAATGAGCAGTTCTTC.

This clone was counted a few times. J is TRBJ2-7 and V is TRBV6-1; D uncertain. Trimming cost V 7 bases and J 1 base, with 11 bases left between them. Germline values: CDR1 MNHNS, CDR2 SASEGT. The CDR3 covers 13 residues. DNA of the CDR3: TGTGCCAGCACCCAACTCTCATCCTACGAGCAGTACTTC. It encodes CASTQLSSYEQYF.

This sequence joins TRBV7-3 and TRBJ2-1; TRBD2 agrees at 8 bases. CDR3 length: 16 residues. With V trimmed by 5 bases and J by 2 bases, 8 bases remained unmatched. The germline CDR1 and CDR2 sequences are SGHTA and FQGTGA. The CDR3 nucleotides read TGTGCCAGCAGCATCATAGCGGGACCGCCCTACAATGAGCAGTTCTTC. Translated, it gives CASSIIAGPPYNEQFF. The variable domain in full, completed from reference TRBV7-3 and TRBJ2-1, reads GAGVSQTPSNKVTEKGKYVELRCDPISGHTALYWYRQSLGQGPEFLIYFQGTGAADDSGLPNDRFFAVRPEGSVSTLKIQRTERGDSAVYLCASSIIAGPPYNEQFFGPGTRLTVL.

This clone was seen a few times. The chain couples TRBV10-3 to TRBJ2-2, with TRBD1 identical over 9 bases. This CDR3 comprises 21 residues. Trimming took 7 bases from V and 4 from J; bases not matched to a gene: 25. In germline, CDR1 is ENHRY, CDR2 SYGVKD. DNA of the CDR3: TGTGCCATCACCGCAACCGGGGCGTCCCCACCGGACAGGGGCGTCACCGGGGAGCTGTTTTTT. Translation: CAITATGASPPDRGVTGELFF.

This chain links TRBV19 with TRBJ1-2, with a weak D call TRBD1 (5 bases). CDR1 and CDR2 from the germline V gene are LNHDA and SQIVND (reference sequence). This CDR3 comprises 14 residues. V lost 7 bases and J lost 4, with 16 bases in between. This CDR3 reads CASTVPPGIYGYTF. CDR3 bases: TGTGCCAGTACCGTTCCGCCAGGGATCTATGGCTACACCTTC.

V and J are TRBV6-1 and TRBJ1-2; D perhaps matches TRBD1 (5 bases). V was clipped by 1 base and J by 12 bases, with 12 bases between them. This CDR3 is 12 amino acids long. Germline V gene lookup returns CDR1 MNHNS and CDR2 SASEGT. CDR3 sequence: CASSEGLGVDTF. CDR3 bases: TGTGCCAGCAGTGAAGGTTTAGGGGTTGACACCTTC.

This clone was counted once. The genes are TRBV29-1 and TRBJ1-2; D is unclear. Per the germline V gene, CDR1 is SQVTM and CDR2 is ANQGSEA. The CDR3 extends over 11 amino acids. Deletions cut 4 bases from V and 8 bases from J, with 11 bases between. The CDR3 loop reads CSVAGGGGYTF. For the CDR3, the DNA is TGCAGCGTTGCAGGAGGAGGAGGCTACACCTTC.

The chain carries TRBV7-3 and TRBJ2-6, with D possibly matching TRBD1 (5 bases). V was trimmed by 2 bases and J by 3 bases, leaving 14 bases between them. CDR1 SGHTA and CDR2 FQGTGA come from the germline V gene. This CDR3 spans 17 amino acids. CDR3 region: CASSLDSPGGGANVLTF. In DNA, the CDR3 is TGTGCCAGCAGCTTAGACAGCCCTGGTGGTGGGGCCAACGTCCTGACTTTC.